These 30 T cell receptor beta chains share one sample of origin, sequenced in a study of blood T cell repertoires in COVID-19 (dated by TCRdb to between 2020 and 2021). Libraries were prepared through the immunoSEQ multiplex PCR assay. TCRdb limited this immuneACCESS table to in-frame rearrangements with V and J called. A share of clones is missing; checked studies link under half to unresolved V genes, and the rest is unexplained. The sample yields around 190,000 clones; more than 65% were counted once. The top ten clonotypes cover less than 15% of the sample. The specimen was peripheral blood. These receptors originate from a human donor in a cohort sampled during active COVID-19.

The rearrangement uses TRBV4-1 and TRBJ2-3, with D possibly TRBD1 on 5 matching bases. The CDR3 covers 16 residues. From germline, CDR1 is MGHRA and CDR2 YSYEKL. The V gene lost 0 bases and the J gene lost 1 base, with 11 bases spanning the gap. The CDR3 is CASSQDGREGTDTQYF. CDR3 coding DNA: TGCGCCAGCAGCCAAGATGGCAGGGAAGGCACAGATACGCAGTATTTT.

The rearrangement links TRBV11-2 to TRBJ2-5; TRBD1 is a possible D gene (7 bases). V lost 6 bases and J lost 2, with 16 bases in between. Germline assignment: CDR1 SGHAT and CDR2 FQNNGV. This CDR3 contains 15 residues. Here the CDR3 DNA reads TGTGCCAGCAGGCGGTTGGCAGGGGGGCAAGAGACCCAGTACTTC. It translates to CASRRLAGGQETQYF.

V and J are TRBV3-1 (or the pseudogene TRBV3-2) and TRBJ1-1, with D possibly TRBD1 on 6 matching bases. Looked up from germline, CDR1 is LGHDT and CDR2 is YNNKEL (reference sequence). The CDR3 sequence is 16 residues long. The V gene lost 1 base and the J gene lost 0 bases, with 12 bases spanning the gap. The CDR3 protein is CASSQVAGVVNTEAFF. CDR3 sequence (DNA): TGTGCCAGCAGCCAAGTGGCAGGGGTGGTGAACACTGAAGCTTTCTTT.

There are a few counts of this clone. The chain uses TRBV28 and TRBJ1-6; D possibly corresponds to TRBD1 (6 bases). Between the trimmed V and J ends, which lost 6 bases and 0 bases, there was a span of 12 bases. CDR3 size: 16 residues. The germline V gene encodes CDR1 MDHEN and CDR2 SYDVKM. The CDR3 protein is CASRLRGSSYNSPLHF. The DNA of the CDR3 is TGTGCCAGCAGGCTGAGGGGGAGCTCCTATAATTCACCCCTCCACTTT.

A remark on this clone: Other nucleotide sequences from this sample produce the same CDR3. This sequence joins TRBV18 and TRBJ1-1, with 7 positions matching TRBD1. Germline lookup yields CDR1 KGHSH and CDR2 LQKENI. The CDR3 covers 14 residues. V gave up 2 bases and J gave up 1 base; unmatched junction bases: 1. The CDR3 region has the DNA TGTGCCAGCTCACCAGACAGGGCGAACACTGAAGCTTTCTTT. This encodes CASSPDRANTEAFF.

This chain uses TRBV18 with TRBJ2-4; TRBD1 matches 7 bases. Germline V gene data show CDR1 as KGHSH and CDR2 as LQKENI. The CDR3 covers 12 residues. The ends lost 3 bases at V and 10 bases at J; junction bases unmatched: 3. CDR3 sequence: CASSPSGGIQYF. The CDR3, as DNA: TGTGCCAGCTCACCGTCAGGGGGTATTCAGTACTTC.

J is TRBJ2-7 and V is TRBV5-8; TRBD1 is a possible D gene (5 bases). From germline, CDR1 is SGHTS and CDR2 YDEGEE. This CDR3 contains 13 residues. Trimming stripped 0 bases from V and 1 base from J, with 5 bases between. CDR3 DNA sequence: TGTGCCAGCAGCTTGGGACAGTCCTACGAGCAGTACTTC. This sequence encodes CASSLGQSYEQYF.

V usage is TRBV28 and J usage is TRBJ1-1, with a weak D call TRBD1 (6 bases). The CDR3 sequence is 12 residues long. Germline values: CDR1 MDHEN, CDR2 SYDVKM. The ends were cut back, 4 bases at V and 11 bases at J, with 14 bases in the middle. In DNA form, the CDR3 reads TGTGCCAGCAGTTCGGGCGGGAGGGGGGCTTTCTTT. Translating gives CASSSGGRGAFF.

V is TRBV28 and J is TRBJ2-1, with TRBD2 matching over 11 bases. This CDR3 comprises 15 residues. Germline V gene sequence: CDR1 MDHEN, CDR2 SYDVKM. With V trimmed by 5 bases and J by 7 bases, 7 bases remained unmatched. CDR3 sequence reads: CASSKLAGEYNEQFF. As DNA, the CDR3 is TGTGCCAGCAGTAAACTAGCGGGAGAGTATAATGAGCAGTTCTTC.

V gene TRBV27 combines with J gene TRBJ2-1, with 8 bases matching TRBD2. Trimming removed 3 bases from V and 3 bases from J; junction bases left unmatched: 4. The CDR3 contains 15 residues. CDR1 is MNHEY and CDR2 is SMNVEV in the germline V gene (reference sequence). The CDR3 DNA sequence: TGTGCCAGCAGTTTGCTAGCGGGCTTCTACAATGAGCAGTTCTTC. This sequence encodes CASSLLAGFYNEQFF.

This clone was observed a single time. This rearrangement joins TRBV28 to TRBJ1-4, with TRBD1 as a possible D gene (6 bases). Germline V gene lookup returns CDR1 MDHEN and CDR2 SYDVKM. This CDR3 is 14 amino acids long. Between the trimmed V and J ends, which lost 3 bases and 5 bases, there was a span of 10 bases. The CDR3 protein is CASSFSGENEKLFF. Here the CDR3 DNA reads TGTGCCAGCAGTTTTTCAGGGGAAAATGAAAAACTGTTTTTT.

The V gene is TRBV18, the J gene TRBJ1-5, with D possibly being TRBD1 (5 bases). Trimming took 2 bases from V and 4 from J, leaving 12 bases between them. Germline CDR1 and CDR2: KGHSH and LQKENI. This CDR3 has 15 residues. CDR3 residues: CASSPSTGENQPQHF. In nucleotides, the CDR3 is TGTGCCAGCTCACCAAGTACAGGAGAGAATCAGCCCCAGCATTTT.

The chain uses TRBV30 and TRBJ1-6; D not certain. CDR1 and CDR2 (germline): GTSNPN, SVGIG (reference sequence). Trimming removed 0 bases from V and 9 bases from J, with 12 bases in between. The CDR3 contains 14 residues. The CDR3 DNA is TGTGCCTGGAGTGTACGAGGGCCTAGTTCACCCCTCCACTTT. This sequence encodes CAWSVRGPSSPLHF.

This chain joins TRBV11-3 and TRBJ2-1, with D possibly being TRBD2 (6 bases). Trimming removed 5 bases from V and 2 bases from J, with 16 bases in between. The CDR3 has 16 amino acids. Germline CDR1 reads SGHNT; CDR2 reads YENEEA. The chain's CDR3 is CASSQTGTDPYNEQFF. Written as DNA, the CDR3 is TGTGCCAGCAGCCAAACCGGGACTGATCCCTACAATGAGCAGTTCTTC.

The chain has TRBV27 and TRBJ2-7, with 8 positions matching TRBD1. CDR1 and CDR2 from the germline V gene are MNHEY and SMNVEV (reference sequence). The length of the CDR3 is 18 residues. The ends lost 5 bases at V and 9 bases at J; junction bases unmatched: 24. The CDR3 loop reads CASSTPGRRGQGLGGQYF. For the CDR3, the DNA is TGTGCCAGCAGTACCCCCGGTCGGCGCGGACAGGGTCTTGGTGGGCAGTACTTC.

The chain has TRBV11-2 and TRBJ2-7; the D is unclear. V was cut by 4 bases and J by 6 bases, with 13 bases left in between. The length of the CDR3 is 13 residues. Per the germline V gene, CDR1 is SGHAT and CDR2 is FQNNGV. CDR3: CASSSRGRVEQYF. CDR3 DNA sequence: TGTGCCAGCAGCTCCCGCGGCCGTGTCGAGCAGTACTTC.

The gene calls are TRBV27 and TRBJ2-1; no reliable D call. The CDR3 contains 12 residues. CDR1 and CDR2 from the germline V gene are MNHEY and SMNVEV (reference sequence). The ends were cut back, 5 bases at V and 10 bases at J, with 12 bases in the middle. Written as DNA, the CDR3 is TGTGCCAGCAGTGCCAGAGGCCACGAGCAGTTCTTC. Translating it yields CASSARGHEQFF.

This clone appeared once. The chain carries TRBV4-1 and TRBJ2-7; D call uncertain. V was cut by 0 bases and J by 3 bases, with 9 bases left in between. There are 14 residues in the CDR3. Germline CDR1 and CDR2: MGHRA and YSYEKL. CDR3 sequence: CASSQEQQLYEQYF. As DNA, the CDR3 is TGCGCCAGCAGCCAAGAGCAACAGCTCTACGAGCAGTACTTC.

The chain employs TRBV5-5 and TRBJ1-6; TRBD1 aligns across 8 bases. Losses at the gene ends were 0 bases for V and 6 bases for J; bases not matched to a gene: 5. This CDR3 region has 16 residues. CDR1 and CDR2 (germline): SGHKS, YYEKEE (reference sequence). The CDR3 is CASSLAGQGGNSPLHF. CDR3 sequence (DNA): TGTGCCAGCAGCTTGGCAGGACAGGGAGGTAATTCACCCCTCCACTTT.

This clone was counted a few times. The same CDR3 can be traced to other DNA sequences in this sample. The chain is built from TRBV5-1 and TRBJ2-5, with TRBD2 identical over 9 bases. This CDR3 region has 17 residues. Germline V gene lookup returns CDR1 SGHRS and CDR2 YFSETQ. The trim removed 4 bases at V and 0 bases at J, leaving 10 bases unmatched. The CDR3 is CASSPGLAVGYQETQYF. The CDR3 DNA follows: TGCGCCAGCAGCCCGGGACTAGCTGTGGGGTACCAAGAGACCCAGTACTTC.

The CDR3 region is CASSQEEVAGEQYF. CDR3 nucleotides: TGCGCCAGCAGCCAAGAAGAGGTAGCGGGAGAGCAGTACTTC. This chain joins TRBV4-1 and TRBJ2-7, with 8 bases aligning to TRBD2. This CDR3 region has 14 residues. V shed 0 bases, J shed 7 bases, and the junction held 5 bases outside the gene matches. Looked up from germline, CDR1 is MGHRA and CDR2 is YSYEKL.

The rearrangement joins TRBV24-1 to TRBJ2-1, with 8 bases aligning to TRBD1. CDR3 length equals 16 residues. Germline trimming cut 10 bases from V and 4 bases from J; bases unmatched to any gene: 14. Germline CDR1 is KGHDR and CDR2 is SFDVKD. CDR3 in DNA: TGTGCCACTAGATCGTCCGGGACAGGAAAATACAATGAGCAGTTCTTC. It is translated as CATRSSGTGKYNEQFF.

This clone has more than one count but fewer than ten. The chain recombines TRBV7-7 with TRBJ2-1; TRBD1 agrees at 7 bases. V dropped 4 bases and J dropped 1; count of bases not matched to a gene: 10. From germline, CDR1 is SSHAT and CDR2 FNYEAQ (reference sequence). This CDR3 is built from 17 residues. CDR3 region: CASSSGQPGRSYNEQFF. CDR3 nucleotide sequence: TGTGCCAGCAGCTCGGGACAGCCTGGGCGATCCTACAATGAGCAGTTCTTC.

V usage is TRBV10-3 and J usage is TRBJ2-7; 12 bases map to TRBD2. From germline, CDR1 is ENHRY and CDR2 SYGVKD. V trimming: 6 bases; J trimming: 1 base; junction bases outside the gene matches: 10. The length of the CDR3 is 17 residues. The CDR3 sequence: CAISELAGGHPSYEQYF. The CDR3 DNA follows: TGTGCCATCAGCGAACTAGCGGGAGGACACCCTTCCTACGAGCAGTACTTC.

This chain joins TRBV14 and TRBJ2-7; 13 bases line up with TRBD2. V was pared by 1 base and J by 8 bases, with 8 bases of the junction left unmatched. Germline V gene data show CDR1 as SGHDN and CDR2 as FVKESK. The CDR3 length is 16 residues. This CDR3 reads CASSQGTSGSRRKQYF. For the CDR3, the DNA is TGTGCCAGCAGCCAAGGGACTAGCGGGAGTAGGCGAAAGCAGTACTTC.

The chain recombines TRBV18 with TRBJ2-7; D not resolved. This CDR3 has 12 amino acids. V lost 3 bases to trimming and J lost 4 bases, with 7 bases between them. Germline assignment: CDR1 KGHSH and CDR2 LQKENI. For the CDR3, the DNA is TGTGCCAGCTCACCCCGCCGGTACGAGCAGTACTTC. Translated, it gives CASSPRRYEQYF.

Ten or more counts support this clone. The V call is TRBV19, the J call TRBJ1-5, with a possible D match to TRBD1 (6 bases). Trimming cost V 3 bases and J 5 bases, with 14 bases left between them. The CDR3 runs 15 residues. The germline V gene has CDR1 LNHDA and CDR2 SQIVND (reference sequence). CDR3 DNA: TGTGCCAGTAGTATCTCGTACAGGGAGTATCAGCCCCAGCATTTT. This gives the protein CASSISYREYQPQHF.

The rearrangement links TRBV29-1 to TRBJ1-2, with 7 bases matching TRBD1. CDR1 SQVTM and CDR2 ANQGSEA come from the germline V gene. V shed 1 base and J 8 bases; nucleotides not matched to a gene: 7. The CDR3 spans 13 residues. The CDR3 spells CSVEGQGEGGYTF. The CDR3 region has the DNA TGCAGCGTTGAAGGGCAGGGGGAAGGGGGCTACACCTTC.

This chain uses TRBV5-6 with TRBJ2-3, with 12 bases lining up with TRBD2. CDR3 length: 15 amino acids. The V and J ends lost 5 bases and 4 bases, in that order; junction bases with no gene match: 5. The germline V gene encodes CDR1 SGHDT and CDR2 YYEEEE. The CDR3 sequence is CASRTSGSGADTQYF. As DNA, the CDR3 is TGTGCCAGCAGGACTAGCGGGAGTGGGGCAGATACGCAGTATTTT.

For this clone: One end of the junction does not line up with germline, which may come from a read error. For the CDR3, the DNA is TGTGCTAGCAGCTTATCGGGTCAAGAGACCCAGTACTTC. Translation: CASSLSGQETQYF. The J gene is TRBJ2-5, the V gene TRBV7-7; D is undetermined. The CDR3 is 13 amino acids. Germline V lookup: CDR1 SSHAT, CDR2 FNYEAQ (reference sequence). The full variable domain, with the rest looked up from reference TRBV7-7 and TRBJ2-5, is GAGVSQSPRYKVTKRGQDVTLRCDPISSHATLYWYQQALGQGPEFLTYFNYEAQPDKSGLPSDRFSAERPEGSISTLTIQRTEQRDSAMYRCASSLSGQETQYFGPGTRLLVL.